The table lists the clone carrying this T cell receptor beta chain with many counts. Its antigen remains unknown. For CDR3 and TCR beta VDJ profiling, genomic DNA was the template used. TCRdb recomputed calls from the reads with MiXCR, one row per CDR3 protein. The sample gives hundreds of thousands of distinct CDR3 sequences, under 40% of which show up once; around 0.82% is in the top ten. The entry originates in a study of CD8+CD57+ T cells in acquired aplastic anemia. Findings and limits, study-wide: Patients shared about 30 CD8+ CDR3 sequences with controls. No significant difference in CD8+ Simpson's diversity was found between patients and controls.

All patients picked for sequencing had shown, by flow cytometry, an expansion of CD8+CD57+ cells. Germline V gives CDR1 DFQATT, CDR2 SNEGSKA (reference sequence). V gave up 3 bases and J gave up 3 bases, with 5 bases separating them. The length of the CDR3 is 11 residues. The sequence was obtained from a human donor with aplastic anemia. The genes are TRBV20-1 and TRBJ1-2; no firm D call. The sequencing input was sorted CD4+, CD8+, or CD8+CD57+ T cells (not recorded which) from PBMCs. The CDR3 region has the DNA TGCAGTGCTAGTCTCGACTATGGCTACACCTTC. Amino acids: CSASLDYGYTF.